The 19 T cell receptor beta chains given below trace back to one sample, sequenced in a study of cytomegalovirus exposure and HLA in healthy donors. In the PCR, 60 Vbeta and 13 Jbeta primers were used. Libraries were prepared by immunoSEQ multiplex PCR; TCRdb keeps only in-frame clonotypes and omits some of them. The listing records 50,000 or so clones. Specimen: PBMCs. The receptors were sampled from a man aged 50-60 years in good health and CMV-seropositive.

This CDR3 reads CASSTGLAGHEGKNIQYF. CDR3 nucleotide sequence: TGTGCCAGTAGTACGGGACTAGCGGGACATGAGGGCAAAAACATTCAGTACTTC. The chain has TRBV19 and TRBJ2-4, with TRBD2 matching over 13 bases. Germline V lookup: CDR1 LNHDA, CDR2 SQIVND (reference sequence). The CDR3 sequence is 18 residues long. The V segment lost 4 bases and the J segment 3 bases; nucleotides outside the gene matches: 9.

This sequence joins TRBV6-1 and TRBJ2-7; 7 bases line up with TRBD1. Trimming took 4 bases from V and 1 from J; bases not matched to a gene: 4. CDR3 size: 14 residues. Germline CDR1 MNHNS, CDR2 SASEGT. The DNA for the CDR3 is TGTGCCAGCAGTGGCCCGGGACAGTCCTACGAGCAGTACTTC. It is translated as CASSGPGQSYEQYF.

The chain carries TRBV29-1 and TRBJ1-1, with a possible D match to TRBD1 (6 bases). CDR1 and CDR2 (germline): SQVTM, ANQGSEA. There are 12 residues in the CDR3. The V end lost 4 bases, the J end lost 4 bases, and 10 bases lay between the germline ends. The CDR3 reads CSVVGGATEAFF. CDR3 bases: TGCAGCGTTGTAGGGGGGGCCACTGAAGCTTTCTTT.

This chain joins TRBV18 and TRBJ1-3, with D possibly TRBD1 on 6 matching bases. This CDR3 has 20 residues. The germline V gene encodes CDR1 KGHSH and CDR2 LQKENI. Trimming left V 2 bases short and J 1 base short, with 24 bases between. CDR3 sequence reads: CASSPSSGRGWAPSGNTIYF. The CDR3 DNA sequence: TGTGCCAGCTCACCAAGTTCGGGCAGGGGATGGGCCCCGTCTGGAAACACCATATATTTT.

The V gene is TRBV9, the J gene TRBJ2-7, with TRBD2 as a possible D gene (5 bases). The CDR3 consists of 17 residues. V was clipped by 4 bases and J by 0 bases, with 20 bases between them. Per germline, CDR1 SGDLS and CDR2 YYNGEE. The CDR3 DNA reads TGTGCCAGCAGCCCCCGAACAGCGGAAGCGTTCTCCTACGAGCAGTACTTC. The encoded protein is CASSPRTAEAFSYEQYF. The full variable domain, in which reference TRBV9 and TRBJ2-7 provide the parts outside the CDR3, is DSGVTQTPKHLITATGQRVTLRCSPRSGDLSVYWYQQSLDQGLQFLIQYYNGEERAKGNILERFSAQQFPDLHSELNLSSLELGDSALYFCASSPRTAEAFSYEQYFGPGTRLTVT.

V and J are TRBV7-9 and TRBJ1-2, with a tentative D call TRBD1 (6 bases). Germline V gene data show CDR1 as SEHNR and CDR2 as FQNEAQ (reference sequence). Trimming took 4 bases from V and 2 from J, leaving 11 bases between them. This CDR3 is 14 amino acids long. CDR3 DNA: TGTGCCAGCAGCTCGGACAGATCGAACTATGGCTACACCTTC. Translating it yields CASSSDRSNYGYTF.

The rearrangement joins TRBV15 to TRBJ1-4; tentative D call: TRBD1 (6 bases). Germline CDR1 and CDR2: LNHNV and YYDKDF (reference sequence). V was trimmed by 7 bases and J by 7 bases, leaving 16 bases between them. The CDR3 contains 14 residues. In DNA form, the CDR3 reads TGTGCCACCATGACGACAGGATGGGGTGAAAAACTGTTTTTT. It specifies CATMTTGWGEKLFF.

The V gene is TRBV4-1, the J gene TRBJ2-6; D gene unclear. Germline V gene sequence: CDR1 MGHRA, CDR2 YSYEKL. The length of the CDR3 is 15 residues. V lost 4 bases, J lost 4 bases, and 11 bases lay in between. DNA for the CDR3: TGCGCCAGCAGCCCCCCCGCAGGCGGGGCCAACGTCCTGACTTTC. This encodes CASSPPAGGANVLTF.

The V gene is TRBV2, the J gene TRBJ2-7; a possible D gene is TRBD1 (6 bases). Germline CDR1 SNHLY, CDR2 FYNNEI. The CDR3 sequence is 12 residues long. The V gene lost 6 bases and the J gene lost 4 bases, with 10 bases spanning the gap. In nucleotides, the CDR3 is TGTGCCAGCAGCCGGACAGAATACGAGCAGTACTTC. Translated: CASSRTEYEQYF.

The chain has TRBV5-1 and TRBJ2-2; a possible D gene is TRBD2 (6 bases). Germline values: CDR1 SGHRS, CDR2 YFSETQ. This CDR3 contains 16 residues. V lost 3 bases to trimming and J lost 0 bases, with 12 bases between them. The CDR3, as DNA: TGCGCCAGCAGCTGGGGAGGAGGCACGAACACCGGGGAGCTGTTTTTT. This encodes CASSWGGGTNTGELFF.

The rearrangement links TRBV19 to TRBJ2-2; 7 nucleotides line up with TRBD1. V shed 2 bases and J 3 bases; nucleotides not matched to a gene: 3. CDR3 size: 15 residues. Germline CDR1 reads LNHDA; CDR2 reads SQIVND (reference sequence). The chain's CDR3 is CASSIITGDTGELFF. The DNA for the CDR3 is TGTGCCAGTAGTATAATAACAGGGGACACCGGGGAGCTGTTTTTT.

V gene TRBV29-1 combines with J gene TRBJ1-2; D is perhaps TRBD1 (5 bases). In germline, CDR1 is SQVTM, CDR2 ANQGSEA. V was cut by 4 bases and J by 2 bases, with 11 bases left in between. This CDR3 is 13 amino acids long. Written as DNA, the CDR3 is TGCAGCGTTGGGGGGGTCCTAAACTATGGCTACACCTTC. It specifies CSVGGVLNYGYTF. Full variable domain (missing parts from reference TRBV29-1 and TRBJ1-2): SAVISQKPSRDICQRGTSLTIQCQVDSQVTMMFWYRQQPGQSLTLIATANQGSEATYESGFVIDKFPISRPNLTFSTLTVSNMSPEDSSIYLCSVGGVLNYGYTFGSGTRLTVV.

The chain carries TRBV5-1 and TRBJ2-3; D possibly corresponds to TRBD2 (6 bases). The germline V and J ends were trimmed by 2 bases and 10 bases, with 17 bases remaining between them. The CDR3 is made up of 14 amino acids. Germline CDR1 is SGHRS and CDR2 is YFSETQ. The CDR3 here is CASSFWQGGEAQYF. CDR3 bases: TGCGCCAGCAGCTTTTGGCAGGGAGGTGAGGCGCAGTATTTT.

The gene calls are TRBV7-2 and TRBJ1-4; TRBD1 matches 9 bases. With 2 bases clipped from V and 8 bases from J, the junction kept 6 bases outside the gene matches. Germline values: CDR1 SGHTA, CDR2 FQGNSA. The CDR3 runs 15 residues. Written as DNA, the CDR3 is TGTGCCAGCAGCTTACCGGGACAGGGTTGGGAAAAACTGTTTTTT. Protein: CASSLPGQGWEKLFF. Full variable domain (remainder filled in from reference TRBV7-2 and TRBJ1-4): GAGVSQSPSNKVTEKGKDVELRCDPISGHTALYWYRQSLGQGLEFLIYFQGNSAPDKSGLPSDRFSAERTGGSVSTLTIQRTQQEDSAVYLCASSLPGQGWEKLFFGSGTQLSVL.

This chain uses TRBV5-4 with TRBJ1-2; the D gene is possibly TRBD1 (6 bases). The CDR3 extends over 13 amino acids. Germline values: CDR1 SGHNT, CDR2 YYREEE (reference sequence). The V end was cut by 4 bases, the J end by 1 base, with 8 bases between. The CDR3 sequence is CASSQDSNYGYTF. CDR3 nucleotides: TGTGCCAGCAGCCAGGACAGTAACTATGGCTACACCTTC.

The chain couples TRBV19 to TRBJ2-1, with TRBD2 matching over 8 bases. Germline trimming cut 1 base from V and 2 bases from J; bases unmatched to any gene: 4. There are 16 residues in the CDR3. Per germline, CDR1 LNHDA and CDR2 SQIVND (reference sequence). CDR3 loop: CASSIVLAVPYNEQFF. Written as DNA, the CDR3 is TGTGCCAGTAGTATAGTACTAGCGGTTCCCTACAATGAGCAGTTCTTC.

This chain joins TRBV27 and TRBJ1-2; the D gene is possibly TRBD1 (5 bases). Looked up from germline, CDR1 is MNHEY and CDR2 is SMNVEV (reference sequence). This CDR3 comprises 16 residues. V dropped 4 bases and J dropped 2 bases, with 17 bases sitting between them. The CDR3, as DNA: TGTGCCAGCAGTTCGACAGTCGGGTTAGGGAACTATGGCTACACCTTC. Translation gives CASSSTVGLGNYGYTF.

The chain combines TRBV6-5 with TRBJ1-2, with D perhaps matching TRBD1 (5 bases). V lost 5 bases to trimming and J lost 4 bases, with 14 bases between them. CDR3 length: 14 amino acids. The V gene's germline CDR1 is MNHEY and CDR2 SVGAGI. CDR3 in amino acids: CASSPVETVYGYTF. The CDR3 DNA sequence: TGTGCCAGCAGTCCCGTAGAGACAGTCTATGGCTACACCTTC.

This sequence joins TRBV28 and TRBJ1-2; 9 bases line up with TRBD1. The trim removed 8 bases at V and 8 bases at J, leaving 6 bases unmatched. This CDR3 region has 12 residues. Looked up from germline, CDR1 is MDHEN and CDR2 is SYDVKM. CDR3: CASAGTGKGYTF. The CDR3 nucleotides are TGTGCCAGCGCCGGGACAGGGAAGGGCTACACCTTC.